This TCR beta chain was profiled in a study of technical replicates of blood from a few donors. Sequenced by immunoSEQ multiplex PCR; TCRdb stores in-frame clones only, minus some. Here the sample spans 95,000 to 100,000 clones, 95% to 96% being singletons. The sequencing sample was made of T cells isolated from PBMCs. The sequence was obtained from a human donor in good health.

DNA for the CDR3: TGCGCCAGCAGCTTGGTTAGGCGGGGGGGATACTACGAGCAGTACTTC. It codes for CASSLVRRGGYYEQYF. This chain uses TRBV5-1 with TRBJ2-7; 9 bases match TRBD2. V dropped 0 bases and J dropped 3; count of bases not matched to a gene: 7. CDR1 and CDR2 (germline): SGHRS, YFSETQ. The CDR3 consists of 16 residues.